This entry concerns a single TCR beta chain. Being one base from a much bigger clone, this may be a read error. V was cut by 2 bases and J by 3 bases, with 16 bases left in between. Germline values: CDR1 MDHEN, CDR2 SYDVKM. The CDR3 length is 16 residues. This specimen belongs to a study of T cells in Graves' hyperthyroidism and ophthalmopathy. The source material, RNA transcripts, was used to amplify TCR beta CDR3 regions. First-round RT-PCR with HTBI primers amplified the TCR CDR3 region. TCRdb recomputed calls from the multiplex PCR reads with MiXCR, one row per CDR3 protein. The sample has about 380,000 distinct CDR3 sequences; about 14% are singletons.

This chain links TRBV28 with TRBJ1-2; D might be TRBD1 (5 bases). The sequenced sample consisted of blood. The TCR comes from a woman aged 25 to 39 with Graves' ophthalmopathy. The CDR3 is CASSLGGVTLHYGYTF. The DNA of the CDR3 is TGTGCCAGCAGTTTAGGGGGGGTAACCCTCCACTATGGCTACACCTTC.